The T cell receptor beta chain described here comes from a study of cytomegalovirus exposure and HLA in healthy donors. About the research overall: The approximately 680 first-cohort repertoires and the 95 to 150 validation repertoires shared the same platform, a later analysis reported. Broader study findings: Some TCR beta chains (roughly 150 of them) were listed as cytomegalovirus-associated.

The CDR3 consists of 17 residues. Per germline, CDR1 MNHNS and CDR2 SASEGT. The V gene end was trimmed by 0 bases and the J gene end by 5 bases; junction bases not matched to a gene: 12. Clones were read by immunoSEQ multiplex PCR, and TCRdb kept only the in-frame ones, dropping some. The profile shows more than 110,000 clones, just under 85% of them singletons. A remark on this clone: As yet, its antigen is unknown.

The specimen was PBMCs. The chain joins TRBV6-1 to TRBJ1-2, with 7 bases that match TRBD1. This sequence was found in a young woman in good health and CMV-seronegative. The CDR3 region has the DNA TGTGCCAGCAGTGAAGCGGCGGGCCCAGGGGGAATATATGGCTACACCTTC. Amino acids: CASSEAAGPGGIYGYTF.